In this sample, the clone carrying this T cell receptor beta chain turned up many times. Researchers amplified the TCR beta CDR3 regions from RNA transcripts. HTBI primers were used for first-round RT-PCR of the TCR CDR3. A single record per CDR3 protein comes from TCRdb applying MiXCR to the multiplex PCR reads. Altogether some 200,000 distinct CDR3 sequences are present, roughly a sixth being singletons, with the ten largest covering 50%. The data are from a study of T cells in Graves' hyperthyroidism and ophthalmopathy. Patients between 18 and 65 years old had hyperthyroidism, newly diagnosed and lasting under 2 months. This CDR3 has 16 amino acids. Germline CDR1 is SNHLY and CDR2 is FYNNEI. After removal of 11 bases from V and 0 bases from J, the junction contained 11 bases not matched to a gene.

Material for sequencing was blood. This receptor was taken from a middle-aged man with Graves' hyperthyroidism. This chain connects TRBV2 to TRBJ2-3, with 10 bases aligning to TRBD2. Written as DNA, the CDR3 is TGTGCCGGTTCCCTCCCGACTAGCGGGAGCACAGATACGCAGTATTTT. Amino acids: CAGSLPTSGSTDTQYF.